This T cell receptor beta chain derives from a study of response to subunit inactivated influenza vaccine listed by TCRdb under 2018. Background for the entire study: Deep quantitative profiling of the T cell receptor repertoire was used in the study to follow responses to a trivalent subunit inactivated influenza vaccine.

The CDR3 goes from the cysteine to the phenylalanine over 13 residues. Left in the record is the CDR3 DNA by itself, 39 bases read in frame from the first base. CDR1 SEHNR and CDR2 FQNEAQ were looked up in the germline V gene (reference sequence). Germline trimming: 2 bases from V, 7 bases from J; junction bases outside gene matches: 1. The investigation overall reported the following: According to the authors, only a limited number of new T cells may be recruited by each seasonal influenza vaccination.

A note on this clonotype: Which antigen it targets is not known. No base quality values were provided; no much bigger clone lies one nucleotide off.

The library relied on RT-PCR. Reads for this sample came from an Illumina HiSeq 2500. TCRdb reworked the public reads: Q25 trimming with fastp, MiXCR clone assembly, productive beta chains retained. Here each entry gathers all rows of one CDR3 protein and keeps the most common genes and DNA. The table for this sample lists over 150,000 distinct CDR3 sequences; about 11% of them were counted only once. 9.5% to 15% of the sample goes to the ten largest clones. This specimen's time point label, per the study, means: 45 to 55 days after influenza vaccine administration. This chain joins TRBV7-9 to TRBJ1-3, and 8 junctional nucleotides match TRBD1. This specimen consisted of non-naive T cells sorted from PBMCs, obtained 40 to 50 days after vaccination. The sample's cell subset or site label, decoded: memory T cell fraction. The origin of this receptor is a man between 50 and 59 years old who received an inactivated influenza vaccine. Donor details come from another sample of the same person, matched by shared clones. The CDR3 loop reads CASSLQGANTIYF. The sequenced DNA: TGTGCCAGCAGCTTACAGGGGGCGAACACCATATATTTT.